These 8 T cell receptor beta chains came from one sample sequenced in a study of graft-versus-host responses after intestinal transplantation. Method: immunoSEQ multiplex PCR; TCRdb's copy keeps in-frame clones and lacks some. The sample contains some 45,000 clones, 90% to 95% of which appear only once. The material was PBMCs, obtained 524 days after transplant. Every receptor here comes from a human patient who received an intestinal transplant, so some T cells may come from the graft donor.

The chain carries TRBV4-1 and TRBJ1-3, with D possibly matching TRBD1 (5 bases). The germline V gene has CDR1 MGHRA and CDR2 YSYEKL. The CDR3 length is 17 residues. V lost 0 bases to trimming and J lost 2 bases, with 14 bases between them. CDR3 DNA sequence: TGCGCCAGCAGCCAAGAGGGCGCAGGGTCAACTGGAAACACCATATATTTT. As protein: CASSQEGAGSTGNTIYF.

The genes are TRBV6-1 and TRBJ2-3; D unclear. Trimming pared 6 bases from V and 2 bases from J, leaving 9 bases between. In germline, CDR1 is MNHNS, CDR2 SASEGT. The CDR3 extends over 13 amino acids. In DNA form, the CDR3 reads TGTGCCAGCAGCTCCCGCTACACAGATACGCAGTATTTT. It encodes CASSSRYTDTQYF.

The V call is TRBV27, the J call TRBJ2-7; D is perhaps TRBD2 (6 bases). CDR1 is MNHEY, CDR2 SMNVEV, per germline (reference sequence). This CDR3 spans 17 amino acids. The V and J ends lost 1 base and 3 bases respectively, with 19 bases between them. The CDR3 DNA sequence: TGTGCCAGCAGTTTATTAGTCCCTCGGGGACTCTTCTACGAGCAGTACTTC. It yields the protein CASSLLVPRGLFYEQYF.

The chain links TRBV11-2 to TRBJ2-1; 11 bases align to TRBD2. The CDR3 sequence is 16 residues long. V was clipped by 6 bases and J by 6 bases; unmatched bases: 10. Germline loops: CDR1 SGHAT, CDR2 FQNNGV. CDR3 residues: CASSFTGLAVANEQFF. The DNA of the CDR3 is TGTGCCAGCAGTTTTACGGGACTAGCGGTCGCCAATGAGCAGTTCTTC.

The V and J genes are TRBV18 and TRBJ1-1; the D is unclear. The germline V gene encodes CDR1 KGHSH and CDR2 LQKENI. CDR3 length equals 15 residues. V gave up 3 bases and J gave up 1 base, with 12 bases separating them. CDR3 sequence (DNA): TGTGCCAGCTCACCCCCGGGGAGACAGAACACTGAAGCTTTCTTT. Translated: CASSPPGRQNTEAFF.

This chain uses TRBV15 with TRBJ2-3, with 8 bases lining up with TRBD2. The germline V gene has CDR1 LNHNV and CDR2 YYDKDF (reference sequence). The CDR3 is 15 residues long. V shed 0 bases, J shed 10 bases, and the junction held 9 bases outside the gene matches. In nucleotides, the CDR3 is TGTGCCACCAGCAGAGATTCCTCACAACTAGCGGCGCAGTATTTT. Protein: CATSRDSSQLAAQYF.

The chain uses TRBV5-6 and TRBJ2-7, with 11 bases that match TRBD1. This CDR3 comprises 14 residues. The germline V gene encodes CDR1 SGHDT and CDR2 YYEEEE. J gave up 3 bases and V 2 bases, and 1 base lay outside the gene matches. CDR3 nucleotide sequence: TGTGCCAGCAGCTTAGGGACAGGGGGCTACGAGCAGTACTTC. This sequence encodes CASSLGTGGYEQYF.

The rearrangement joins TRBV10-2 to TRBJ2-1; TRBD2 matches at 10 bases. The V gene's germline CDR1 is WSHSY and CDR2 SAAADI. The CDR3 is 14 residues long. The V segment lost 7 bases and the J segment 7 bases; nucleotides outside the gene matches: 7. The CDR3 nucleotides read TGCGCCAGCAATCCGGGACTAGCGCCTAATGAGCAGTTCTTC. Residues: CASNPGLAPNEQFF.